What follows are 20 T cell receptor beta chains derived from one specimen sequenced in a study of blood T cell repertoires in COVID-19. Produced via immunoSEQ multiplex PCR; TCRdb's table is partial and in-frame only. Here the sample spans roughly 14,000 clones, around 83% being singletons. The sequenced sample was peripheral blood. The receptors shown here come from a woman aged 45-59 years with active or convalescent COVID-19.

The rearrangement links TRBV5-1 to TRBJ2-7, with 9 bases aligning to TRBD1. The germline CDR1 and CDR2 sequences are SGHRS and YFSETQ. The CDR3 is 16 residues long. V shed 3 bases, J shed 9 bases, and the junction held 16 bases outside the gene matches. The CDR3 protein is CASSSDPGTGSSGQYF. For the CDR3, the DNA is TGCGCCAGCAGCTCCGATCCCGGGACAGGGAGCTCGGGGCAGTACTTC. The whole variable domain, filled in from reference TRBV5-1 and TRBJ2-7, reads KAGVTQTPRYLIKTRGQQVTLSCSPISGHRSVSWYQQTPGQGLQFLFEYFSETQRNKGNFPGRFSGRQFSNSRSEMNVSTLELGDSALYLCASSSDPGTGSSGQYFGPGTRLTVT.

CDR3 loop: CASSVASSGANVLTF. DNA for the CDR3: TGTGCCAGCAGCGTAGCCAGTTCTGGGGCCAACGTCCTGACTTTC. The genes are TRBV9 and TRBJ2-6, with D hard to call. The germline V and J ends were trimmed by 0 bases and 1 base, with 5 bases remaining between them. From germline, CDR1 is SGDLS and CDR2 YYNGEE. The CDR3 consists of 15 residues.

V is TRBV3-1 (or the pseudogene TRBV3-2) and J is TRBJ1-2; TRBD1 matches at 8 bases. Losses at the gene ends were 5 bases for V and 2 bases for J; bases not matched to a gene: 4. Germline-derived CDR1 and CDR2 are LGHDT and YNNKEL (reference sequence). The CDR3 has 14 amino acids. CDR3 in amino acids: CASSGQGPNYGYTF. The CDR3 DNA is TGTGCCAGCAGCGGACAGGGCCCGAACTATGGCTACACCTTC.

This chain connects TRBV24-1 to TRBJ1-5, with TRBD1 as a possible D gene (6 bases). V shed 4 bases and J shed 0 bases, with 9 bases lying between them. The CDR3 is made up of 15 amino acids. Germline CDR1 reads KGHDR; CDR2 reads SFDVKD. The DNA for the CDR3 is TGTGCCACCAGTGAAACAGGGAATAGCAATCAGCCCCAGCATTTT. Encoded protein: CATSETGNSNQPQHF.

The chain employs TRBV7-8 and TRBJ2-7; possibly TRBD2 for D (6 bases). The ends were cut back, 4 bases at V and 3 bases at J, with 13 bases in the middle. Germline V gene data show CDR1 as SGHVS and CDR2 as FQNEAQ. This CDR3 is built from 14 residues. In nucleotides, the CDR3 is TGTGCCAGCAGCTCTGGGACTGGTTACTACGAGCAGTACTTC. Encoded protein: CASSSGTGYYEQYF.

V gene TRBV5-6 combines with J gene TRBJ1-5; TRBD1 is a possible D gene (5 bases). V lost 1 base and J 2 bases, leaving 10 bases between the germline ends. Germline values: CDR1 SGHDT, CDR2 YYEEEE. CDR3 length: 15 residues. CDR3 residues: CASSLWGVGNQPQHF. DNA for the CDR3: TGTGCCAGCAGCTTGTGGGGGGTGGGCAATCAGCCCCAGCATTTT.

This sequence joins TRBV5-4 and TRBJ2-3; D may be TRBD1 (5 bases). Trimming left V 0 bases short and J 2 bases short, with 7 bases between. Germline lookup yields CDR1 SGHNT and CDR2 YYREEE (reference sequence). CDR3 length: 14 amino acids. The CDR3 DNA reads TGTGCCAGCAGCTTGGAGACAGCCACAGATACGCAGTATTTT. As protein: CASSLETATDTQYF.

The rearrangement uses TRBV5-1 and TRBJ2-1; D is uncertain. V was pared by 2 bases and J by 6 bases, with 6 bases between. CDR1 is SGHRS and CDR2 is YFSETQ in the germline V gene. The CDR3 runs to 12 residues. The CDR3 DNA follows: TGCGCCAGCAGCTTACCGAGCAATGAGCAGTTCTTC. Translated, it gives CASSLPSNEQFF.

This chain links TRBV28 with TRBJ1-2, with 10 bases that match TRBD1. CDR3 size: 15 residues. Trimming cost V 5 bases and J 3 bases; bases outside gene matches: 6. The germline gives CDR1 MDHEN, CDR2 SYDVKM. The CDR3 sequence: CASSPRTGGDYGYTF. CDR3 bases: TGTGCCAGCAGTCCTCGGACAGGGGGGGACTATGGCTACACCTTC.

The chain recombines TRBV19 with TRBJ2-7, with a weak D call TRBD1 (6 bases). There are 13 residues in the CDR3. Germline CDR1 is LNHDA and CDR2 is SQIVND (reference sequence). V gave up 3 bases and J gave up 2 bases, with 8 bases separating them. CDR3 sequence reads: CASSMDRTYEQYF. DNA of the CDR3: TGTGCCAGTAGTATGGACAGAACCTACGAGCAGTACTTC.

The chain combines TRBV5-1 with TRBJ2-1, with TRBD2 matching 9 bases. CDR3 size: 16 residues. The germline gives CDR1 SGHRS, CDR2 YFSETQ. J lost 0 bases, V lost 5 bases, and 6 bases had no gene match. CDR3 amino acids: CASRPGSGSSYNEQFF. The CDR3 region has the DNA TGCGCCAGCAGGCCCGGTAGCGGGAGCTCCTACAATGAGCAGTTCTTC.

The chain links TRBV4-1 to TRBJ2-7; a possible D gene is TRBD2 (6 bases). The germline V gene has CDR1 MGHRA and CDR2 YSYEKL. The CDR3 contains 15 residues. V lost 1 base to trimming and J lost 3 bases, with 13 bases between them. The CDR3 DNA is TGCGCCAGCAGCCAAGGTGACACTAGCTTCTACGAGCAGTACTTC. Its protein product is CASSQGDTSFYEQYF.

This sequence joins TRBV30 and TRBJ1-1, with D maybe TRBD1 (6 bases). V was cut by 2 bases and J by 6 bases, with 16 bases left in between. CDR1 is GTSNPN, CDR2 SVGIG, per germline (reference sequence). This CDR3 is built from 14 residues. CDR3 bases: TGTGCCTGGAGTCCTCCCCCTGGGGGCTCTGAAGCTTTCTTT. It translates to CAWSPPPGGSEAFF.

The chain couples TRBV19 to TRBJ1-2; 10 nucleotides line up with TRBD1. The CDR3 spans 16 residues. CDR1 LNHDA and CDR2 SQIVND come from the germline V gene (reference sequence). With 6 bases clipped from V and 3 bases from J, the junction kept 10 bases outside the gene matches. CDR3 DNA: TGTGCCAGTAGCAGGGGAGTTGGGACAGGGGACTATGGCTACACCTTC. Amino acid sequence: CASSRGVGTGDYGYTF.

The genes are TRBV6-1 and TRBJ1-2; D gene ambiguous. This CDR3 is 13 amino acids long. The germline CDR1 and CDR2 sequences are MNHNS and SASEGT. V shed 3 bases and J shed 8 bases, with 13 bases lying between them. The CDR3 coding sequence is TGTGCCAGCAGTGATGGGTTTGCTAGAGGCTACACCTTC. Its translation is CASSDGFARGYTF.

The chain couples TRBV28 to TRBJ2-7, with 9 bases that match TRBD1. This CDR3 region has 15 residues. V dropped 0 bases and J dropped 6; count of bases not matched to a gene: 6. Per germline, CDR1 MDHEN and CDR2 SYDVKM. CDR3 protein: CASSLWGTGSREQYF. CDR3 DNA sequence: TGTGCCAGCAGTTTATGGGGGACAGGGTCGCGCGAGCAGTACTTC.

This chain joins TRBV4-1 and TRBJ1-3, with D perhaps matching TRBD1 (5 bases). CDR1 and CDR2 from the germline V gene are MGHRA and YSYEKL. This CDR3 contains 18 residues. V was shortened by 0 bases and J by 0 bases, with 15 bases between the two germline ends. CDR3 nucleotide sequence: TGCGCCAGCAGCCAAGAGGTCCTGACAGACCCCTCTGGAAACACCATATATTTT. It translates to CASSQEVLTDPSGNTIYF.

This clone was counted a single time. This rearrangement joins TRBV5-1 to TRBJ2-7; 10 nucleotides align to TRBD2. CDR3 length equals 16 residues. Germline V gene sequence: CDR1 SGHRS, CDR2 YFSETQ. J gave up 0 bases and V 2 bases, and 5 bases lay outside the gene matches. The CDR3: CASSFGAGGFSYEQYF. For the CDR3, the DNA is TGCGCCAGCAGCTTTGGAGCGGGAGGGTTCTCCTACGAGCAGTACTTC. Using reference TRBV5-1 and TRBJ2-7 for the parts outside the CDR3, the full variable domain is KAGVTQTPRYLIKTRGQQVTLSCSPISGHRSVSWYQQTPGQGLQFLFEYFSETQRNKGNFPGRFSGRQFSNSRSEMNVSTLELGDSALYLCASSFGAGGFSYEQYFGPGTRLTVT.

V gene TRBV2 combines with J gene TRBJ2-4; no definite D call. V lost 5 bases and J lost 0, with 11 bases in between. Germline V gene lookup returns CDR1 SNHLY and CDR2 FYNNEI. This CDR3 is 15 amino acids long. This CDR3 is CASSMYRIAKNIQYF. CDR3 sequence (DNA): TGTGCCAGCAGTATGTACAGAATAGCCAAAAACATTCAGTACTTC. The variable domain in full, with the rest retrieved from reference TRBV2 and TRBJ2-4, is EPEVTQTPSHQVTQMGQEVILRCVPISNHLYFYWYRQILGQKVEFLVSFYNNEISEKSEIFDDQFSVERPDGSNFTLKIRSTKLEDSAMYFCASSMYRIAKNIQYFGAGTRLSVL.

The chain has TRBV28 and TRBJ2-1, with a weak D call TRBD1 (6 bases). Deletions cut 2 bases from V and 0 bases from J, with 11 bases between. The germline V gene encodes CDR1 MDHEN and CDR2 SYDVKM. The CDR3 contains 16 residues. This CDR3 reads CASSLTGFSSYNEQFF. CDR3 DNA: TGTGCCAGCAGTTTAACAGGGTTCAGCTCCTACAATGAGCAGTTCTTC.